The 2 T cell receptor beta chains in this list originate from one sample, sequenced in a study of T-cell reconstitution after alpha-beta-depleted transplantation in children. Preparation of the TCRbeta library involved a method that used unique molecular identifiers. TCRdb reprocessed the PCR reads via MiXCR and lists one record per CDR3 protein. The profile shows 250,000 to 400,000 distinct CDR3 sequences, around 25% of them singletons. Sequences were derived from PBMCs, mostly from graft donor cells, sampled 180 days after TCRalphabeta/CD19-depleted stem cell transplant. These receptors were obtained from a male patient aged 10-17 years who had a stem cell transplant for acute lymphoblastic leukemia, so the T cells may come from the graft donor.

The chain uses TRBV2 and TRBJ2-2, with a weak D call TRBD2 (6 bases). The V gene's germline CDR1 is SNHLY and CDR2 FYNNEI. V lost 4 bases, J lost 5 bases, and 11 bases lay in between. The CDR3 is 14 residues long. CDR3 loop: CASSAGVWTGELFF. The CDR3 coding sequence is TGTGCCAGCAGTGCGGGAGTTTGGACCGGGGAGCTGTTTTTT. Full variable domain (rest looked up from reference TRBV2 and TRBJ2-2): EPEVTQTPSHQVTQMGQEVILRCVPISNHLYFYWYRQILGQKVEFLVSFYNNEISEKSEIFDDQFSVERPDGSNFTLKIRSTKLEDSAMYFCASSAGVWTGELFFGEGSRLTVL.

Here the CDR3 reads CASSQDGSQQYF. The CDR3 DNA reads as TGTGCCAGCAGCCAAGACGGCAGTCAGCAGTACTTC. The chain has TRBV3-1 and TRBJ2-7; no reliable D call. There are 12 residues in the CDR3. V was pared by 0 bases and J by 8 bases, with 8 bases between. The V gene's germline CDR1 is LGHDT and CDR2 YNNKEL (reference sequence).